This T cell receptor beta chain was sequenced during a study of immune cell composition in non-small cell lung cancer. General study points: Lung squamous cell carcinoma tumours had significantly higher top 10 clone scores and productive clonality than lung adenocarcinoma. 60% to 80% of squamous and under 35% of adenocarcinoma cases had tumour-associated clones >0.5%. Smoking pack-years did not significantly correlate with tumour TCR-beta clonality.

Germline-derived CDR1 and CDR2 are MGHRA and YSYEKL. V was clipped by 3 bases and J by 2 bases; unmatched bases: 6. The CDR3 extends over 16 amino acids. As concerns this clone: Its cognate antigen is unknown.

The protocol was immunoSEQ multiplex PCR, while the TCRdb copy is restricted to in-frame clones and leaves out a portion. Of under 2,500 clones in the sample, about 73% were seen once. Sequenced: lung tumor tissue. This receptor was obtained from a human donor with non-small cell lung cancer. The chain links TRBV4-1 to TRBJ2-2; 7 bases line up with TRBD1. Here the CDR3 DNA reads TGCGCCAGCAGCCATCCCCAGGGGGAAAACACCGGGGAGCTGTTTTTT. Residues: CASSHPQGENTGELFF.